A selection of T cell receptor beta chains follows, all from one sample in a study of molecular identifiers for immune sequencing clone quantification. TCRdb re-called the PCR reads through MiXCR, storing one row per CDR3 protein. The table has more than 300,000 distinct CDR3 sequences, about 22% seen once. The sequencing sample was made of naive CD8+ T cells from blood, with Jurkat cell RNA spiked in. The receptors shown here come from a human donor in good health. Some libraries in this study had Jurkat cell RNA spiked in. Each CDR3 is given with its conserved first and last residue. D genes are given only for firm matches. Clone size is stated in some rows and not others, as once, few, many or a class when expanded.

TRBD2 | many | TRBJ2-2 | TRBV7-9 | TGTGCCAGCAGCCCCCAGGGGACTAGCGTAATCTCCGGGGAGCTGTTTTTT | CASSPQGTSVISGELFF
NA | NA | TRBJ2-7 | TRBV4-3 | TGCGCCAGCAGCCAAGCTAACAGGGAAACCTACGAGCAGTACTTC | CASSQANRETYEQYF
NA | many | TRBJ2-4 | TRBV2 | TGTGCCAGCAGTCGGGACCAAAACATTCAGTACTTC | CASSRDQNIQYF
NA | NA | TRBJ2-2 | TRBV7-9 | TGTGCCAGCAGCCCGGACTACACCGGGGAGCTGTTTTTT | CASSPDYTGELFF
NA | few | TRBJ2-1 | TRBV11-2 | TGTGCCAGCAGCTTCGTTTACAGCTCCTACAATGAGCAGTTCTTC | CASSFVYSSYNEQFF
NA | many | TRBJ1-5 | TRBV28 | TGTGCCAAACAGGGCCCGGCGCATTTT | CAKQGPAHF
NA | many | TRBJ1-1 | TRBV30 | TGTGCCTGGAATTACGGAACGAACACTGAAGCTTTCTTT | CAWNYGTNTEAFF
TRBD1 | NA | TRBJ1-4 | TRBV11-2 | TGTGCCAGCACCAGGGCTGGACAGGGGCTTACTAATGAAAAACTGTTTTTT | CASTRAGQGLTNEKLFF
NA | many | TRBJ1-2 | TRBV7-9 | TGTGCCAGCAGTTCGACAGGAATTACCGGGGGGACTAACTATGGCTACACCTTC | CASSSTGITGGTNYGYTF
NA | many | TRBJ2-5 | TRBV7-2 | TGTGCCAGCAGCCCCCTGGGGGGTAGGAGCAAAGAGACCCAGTACTTC | CASSPLGGRSKETQYF
TRBD1 | NA | TRBJ2-7 | TRBV20-1 | TGCAGTGCTAGTAATTGGGACAGCTACGAGCAGTACTTC | CSASNWDSYEQYF
TRBD2 | few | TRBJ2-1 | TRBV30 | TGTGCCTGGAGTGTACTCAGGGACTATCCGCCTGAGCAGTTCTTC | CAWSVLRDYPPEQFF
NA | few | TRBJ2-1 | TRBV11-2 | TGTGCCAGCAGCTTTTTAAGGGATGAGCAGTTCTTC | CASSFLRDEQFF
NA | many | TRBJ1-3 | TRBV6-6 | TGTGCCAGCAGTTACCCGGAGTTGACTGCCTCTGGAAACACCATATATTTT | CASSYPELTASGNTIYF
NA | few | TRBJ2-4 | TRBV27 | TGTGCCAGCAGTTTAGGCCAGGGTCTTGACATTCAGTACTTC | CASSLGQGLDIQYF
TRBD2 | many | TRBJ2-1 | TRBV27 | TGTGCCAGCAGTTTCCAGGGAGGGTCTGAGCAGTTCTTC | CASSFQGGSEQFF
NA | few | TRBJ2-1 | TRBV11-3 | NA | CASSLDFAPANEQFF
NA | many | TRBJ2-1 | TRBV30 | TGTGCCTGGAGTGACAACACTTACAATGAGCAGTTCTTC | CAWSDNTYNEQFF
NA | many | TRBJ2-7 | TRBV6-2/TRBV6-3 | TGTGCCAGCCGAGGGACGTCGGACGAGCAGTACTTC | CASRGTSDEQYF
NA | NA | TRBJ2-6 | TRBV30 | TGTGCCTGGGGGACGTTCCTCGGGGCCAACGTCCTGACTTTC | CAWGTFLGANVLTF
TRBD2 | many | TRBJ2-7 | TRBV28 | TGTGCCAGCACCCTAGCGGGAGGGCCGGGCGAGCAGTACTTC | CASTLAGGPGEQYF
NA | many | TRBJ1-3 | TRBV7-9 | TGTGCCAGCAGCCGAACCGCCAGGGCTGGAAACACCATATATTTT | CASSRTARAGNTIYF
NA | many | TRBJ2-7 | TRBV29-1 | TGCAGCGCAATGGGGATCACCCCGGGGGAGCAGTACTTC | CSAMGITPGEQYF
NA | NA | TRBJ2-1 | TRBV19 | TGTGCCAGTAGTATTACGGGACGCTCCTACAATGAGCAGTTCTTC | CASSITGRSYNEQFF
NA | NA | TRBJ2-1 | TRBV7-9 | TGTGCCAGCAGCTTATCAAAAGATGAGCAGTTCTTC | CASSLSKDEQFF
NA | many | TRBJ2-1 | TRBV7-2 | TGTGCCAGCAGCTTCTCTGGAGGTCTCGGTGAGCAGTTCTTC | CASSFSGGLGEQFF
NA | NA | TRBJ2-3 | TRBV9 | TGTGCCAGCACCCCAGGGGCATTTGCTAGCACAGATACGCAGTATTTT | CASTPGAFASTDTQYF
NA | few | TRBJ2-2 | TRBV3-1 | TGTGCCAGCAGCCAAGCGGCAGACACCGGGGAGCTGTTTTTT | CASSQAADTGELFF
NA | many | TRBJ1-1 | TRBV7-9 | TGTGCCAGCAGCTCTCAAACTGAAGCTTTCTTT | CASSSQTEAFF
TRBD2 | NA | TRBJ2-7 | TRBV27 | TGTGCCAGCGGGTCGTGGAGCGGGGGCTCCTACGAGCAGTACTTC | CASGSWSGGSYEQYF
NA | NA | TRBJ2-7 | TRBV11-2 | TGTGCCAGCAGCTTATCCGACACTTACGAGCAGTACTTC | CASSLSDTYEQYF
NA | many | TRBJ2-1 | TRBV30 | TGTGCCTGGAGTGACGGAGTCGATGAGCAGTTCTTC | CAWSDGVDEQFF
TRBD2 | NA | TRBJ2-3 | TRBV5-1 | TGCACCAGCAGCTTGGCGGTCTCCAGACTAGCGATAGATACGCTGTATTTT | CTSSLAVSRLAIDTLYF
NA | many | TRBJ2-3 | TRBV4-1 | TGCGCCAGCAGCCAAGAGGCGGGGCAAACAGATACGCAGTATTTT | CASSQEAGQTDTQYF
NA | many | TRBJ1-1 | TRBV6-5 | TGTGCCAGCAGTTACAACGAGGGCACTGAAGCTTTCTTT | CASSYNEGTEAFF
NA | many | TRBJ1-4 | TRBV6-6 | TGTGCCAGCAGTTACTCAGGCAGGATTAATGAAAAACTGTTTTTT | CASSYSGRINEKLFF
NA | many | TRBJ1-1 | TRBV4-1 | TGCGCCAGCAGCCAAGATAGGAAGGAAGGATTCACTGAAGCTTTCTTT | CASSQDRKEGFTEAFF
NA | many | TRBJ1-2 | TRBV10-2 | TGCGCCAGCAGGGCGGATCTGTTTACTGACTTCACCTTC | CASRADLFTDFTF
NA | many | TRBJ1-4 | TRBV6-5 | TGTGCCAGCAGTTACTCGAGTGGGGTCGCAACTAATGAAAAACTGTTTTTT | CASSYSSGVATNEKLFF
TRBD1 | many | TRBJ2-7 | TRBV12-3/TRBV12-4 | TGTGCCAGCAGTTCACCGGGACAGCCCTACGAGCAGTACTTC | CASSSPGQPYEQYF
TRBD2 | many | TRBJ2-3 | TRBV7-8 | TGTGCCAGCAGCACCTCGACTAGCGGGGGCTCAGATACGCAGTATTTT | CASSTSTSGGSDTQYF
NA | many | TRBJ1-1 | TRBV5-4 | TGTGCCAGCAGCTGGGGGTACGAAGCTTTCTTT | CASSWGYEAFF
NA | many | TRBJ2-7 | TRBV3-1 | TGTGCCAGCAGCCAAGTGGGATACTGGCAGTACTTC | CASSQVGYWQYF
NA | many | TRBJ2-3 | TRBV6-2/TRBV6-3 | TGTGCCAGCAGCCACCGTGACAGGATCACAGATACGCAGTATTTT | CASSHRDRITDTQYF
NA | NA | TRBJ2-7 | TRBV6-2/TRBV6-3 | TGTGCCAGCAGTTACTCGAATCCCGGGGGTTCCCCCTACGAGCAGTACTTC | CASSYSNPGGSPYEQYF
NA | many | TRBJ2-3 | TRBV19 | TGTGCCAGTAGTACGGGACAACGAACCCCAGATACGCAGTATTTT | CASSTGQRTPDTQYF
NA | many | TRBJ2-3 | TRBV19 | TGTGCCAGTACCCCCGCCGCGACTACCACAGATACGCAGTATTTT | CASTPAATTTDTQYF
NA | few | TRBJ1-2 | TRBV19 | TGTGCCAGTACCGATCCCCCAGGGAGTTCGGGTTTGGACTATGGCTACACCTTC | CASTDPPGSSGLDYGYTF
TRBD1 | many | TRBJ2-3 | TRBV7-2 | TGTGCCAGCAGTCATCCGGGACAGGGTTACTCGGATACGCAGTATTTT | CASSHPGQGYSDTQYF
NA | few | TRBJ2-3 | TRBV30 | TGTGCCTGGAGTGGAACGTTAAGCACAGATACGCAGTATTTT | CAWSGTLSTDTQYF